This TCR beta chain was identified in a study of cytomegalovirus exposure and HLA in healthy donors (dated by TCRdb to about 2017). Turning to the overall study: An earlier analysis of roughly 610 of the donors reported about 260 Gb of sequence data and around 100 million unique TCR beta sequences obtained from around 170 million T cells. An early release covering about 600 HLA-typed donors comprised approximately 300 gigabases of sequencing data and approximately 80 million unique TCR sequences. Among the roughly 400 genotyped donors, about 83% belonged to the genetic ancestry cluster associated with self-reported Caucasian donors. The study aimed to test whether signatures of past pathogen exposure could be identified by cataloging public T cell receptors. The study used immunosequencing to profile the T cell repertoires of 670 or so subjects and linked those repertoires to cytomegalovirus serostatus. In addition to the first cohort of roughly 700 subjects, a separate validation cohort of approximately 120 different subjects was used. The study combined high-throughput TCR immunosequencing, statistical association of individual TCRs with disease status, and machine learning to predict cytomegalovirus infection status. In a later analysis, previously published TCR beta repertoires from more than 500 donors were re-analyzed and high-resolution HLA genotyping was added so that TCR occurrence patterns could be studied. In the later analysis, no new phenotypic data were used to find candidate immune exposures; instead, reliance was placed on TCR beta sequences and their occurrence across donors. An earlier analysis of 587 of the donors used high-throughput TCR beta sequencing to judge whether each TCR beta V gene segment behaved as functional or pseudogenic. Donor age, sex, ethnicity and CMV serostatus were compiled alongside the repertoire data. A later genetic analysis took genome-wide SNP genotypes for about 65% of the roughly 670 donors and used that subset as a discovery cohort. Every repertoire in the discovery cohort had been generated on one and the same sequencing platform. Both class I and class II loci were covered by HLA typing, at four-digit resolution. Typing coverage varied by locus: about 629-630 donors for A, B, C, DRB1 and DQB1; approximately 500 for DQA1; more than 600 for DPA1; approximately 470 for DPB1. Because of strong linkage in the cohort, five DR-DQ haplotypes were treated as single units for association and clustering. On average, roughly 240,000 unique TCR beta nucleotide sequences were sequenced per donor among a few hundred genotyped donors of the cohort, with roughly 18% of those sequences being non-productive. Here is what the overall study found, with its caveats: A total of about 150 TCR beta chains were listed by the study as associated with cytomegalovirus. A cluster of highly shared sequence variants was judged likely to be a technical artifact of the sequencing pipeline. In a later genetic analysis, fewer N-insertions in productive TCRs were reported among donors in an Asian-associated ancestry cluster than the roughly 670-donor mean. Only TCR beta chains were sequenced in this cohort, and the absence of alpha or paired-chain data limited detectable features. A later analysis found that HLA-associated TCR beta chains were more clonally expanded and had lower generation probabilities than equally common non-associated chains. Cytomegalovirus status was reported to be diagnosed by the classifier with high specificity and sensitivity in both the original and validation cohorts. Specific HLA alleles were associated with over 15,000 TCR beta sequences at a false discovery rate of 0.05 in a later analysis. Assigning TCR associations to individual alleles was difficult when HLA alleles, especially DR and DQ, strongly co-occurred. A few of the identified cytomegalovirus-associated TCR beta chains were confirmed in vitro to be specific for cytomegalovirus antigens. Most CMV-associated TCR beta chains appeared to be HLA-restricted in a later analysis, and the HLA associations seemed to be driven largely by CMV exposure. In a later genetic analysis, a missense DCLRE1C variant was associated with V-gene and J-gene trimming of TCR beta chains, and the association was replicated in an independent cohort. Roughly uniform sequencing depth across donors was assumed in presence/absence analyses, although this assumption may not hold. The earlier analysis of nearly 600 of the donors excluded approximately 15 rarely observed V segments, including chromosome 9 orphons, because counts were too low. HLA typing was unavailable for some donors at each locus, so association tests used only the typed subset. According to the authors, the approach could potentially be generalized to other disease states and immunological phenotypes. According to a later analysis, TCR association rates differed among HLA loci, with DRB1 alleles showing the most associated TCRs and HLA-C alleles showing the fewest. Because the 87-base-pair reads could not distinguish some IMGT-functional V segments, including TRBV6-2 and TRBV6-3, those segments were excluded. According to a later analysis, parvovirus B19, influenza, CMV and Epstein-Barr virus appeared linked to several top co-occurrence clusters. A further reported finding was that TCR beta sequences accurately predicted the HLA-A and HLA-B alleles for most subjects in the first cohort. Most TCR sequences were seen in very few donors, while some public TCRs were found in many individuals. Linkage disequilibrium might explain the correlated functional status among segregating V segments, but an unknown experimental factor could not be ruled out. In an earlier analysis of 500 to 650 of the donors, most TCR beta V segments appeared in productive rearrangements about 90% or about 30% of the time, broadly matching IMGT annotations. CMV serostatus was the only immune exposure information available for the cohort.

Libraries came from the immunoSEQ multiplex PCR assay. For the multiplex PCR, a mixture combining 60 forward primers for TCR Vbeta segments and 13 reverse primers for TCR Jbeta segments was used. A multiplex PCR assay on genomic DNA amplified the CDR3 region of rearranged TCR beta genes. Amplified TCR beta libraries were sequenced as 87-base-pair reads on the Illumina HiSeq System. The source study handled its data this way. A later analysis tallied around 82 million unique TCR beta chains across the 650 to 750 repertoires, and approximately 9.9 million of those chains were shared by two or more donors. Raw reads were error-corrected and collapsed into unique sequences with a nearest-neighbor algorithm that merged closely related sequences to remove PCR and sequencing errors. CDR3 sequences were aligned to IMGT reference sequences to assign V, D and J gene segments. For a sequence to be retained, at least a six-nucleotide match to both a V gene segment and a J gene segment was required. A rearrangement counted as productive if the CDR3 had no stop codons and remained in frame with V and J, and every other rearrangement counted as non-productive. CDR3 was defined by IMGT convention, running from the second conserved V-encoded cysteine to the conserved J-encoded phenylalanine. Sequences without an unambiguous match to a single V gene segment were excluded from the earlier analysis of several hundred of the donors. In an earlier analysis of 587 of the donors, V segments were called functional above 56.7% productive rearrangements and were called segregating when the between-donor standard deviation exceeded 5%. To diagnose cytomegalovirus status from the catalog of TCR beta chain sequences, a statistical classification framework was built. A later analysis assigned V and J genes by comparing TCR nucleotide sequences with IMGT/GENE-DB human TR gene sequences. In a later analysis, CDR3 sequences and most-parsimonious VDJ recombination scenarios were assigned using the TCRdist pipeline. In a later analysis, each TCR beta chain was defined by its CDR3 amino acid sequence together with its V-gene family, and reads without a unique V-gene family were excluded. To address suspected cross-contamination and a sequencing artifact, a later analysis removed 592 highly shared, low-generation-probability nucleotide sequences. In a later analysis, a clonal expansion index for each public chain was calculated from normalized within-repertoire ranks of inferred template counts. Generation probabilities in a later analysis came from a VDJ recombination model fitted to out-of-frame rearrangements, and those results were checked against IGoR. A later analysis scored TCR-TCR, TCR-HLA and TCR-CMV co-occurrence with hypergeometric tests, applying a repertoire-size bias correction to TCR pairs. To estimate false discovery rates, a later analysis permuted the HLA or CMV assignments 20 times. A later analysis grouped co-occurring TCRs with DBSCAN, adding TCRdist sequence similarity when clustering within HLA-allele-positive subsets. Repertoires with fewer than 30,000 or more than 120,000 public chains were left out of co-occurrence clustering, as were four to six repertoires with anomalous nucleotide sharing. The source is immuneACCESS, and TCRdb retained only in-frame sequences with V and J called. Part of the clones is not carried over; for the studies checked, unresolved V genes explain less than half of this, and the remainder is unexplained. The DNA gave D and trimming, while V, J and clone size come from that table. The sample table records 150,000 to 200,000 clones; roughly 73% of these occur just once. The ten largest clones take up about 1.5% of the sample.

In total, over 600 healthy bone marrow donors made up the cohort. At the time of sampling, all cohort members were nominally healthy, though unrecorded immune exposures were likely present. The donor was CMV seronegative and belonged to the group of approximately 320 seronegative cohort members. A peripheral blood sample was provided by each donor, and peripheral blood mononuclear cells were used for TCR beta sequencing. The Qiagen DNeasy Blood Extraction Kit was used to extract genomic DNA from the blood cell samples. With regard to this clone: Its antigen target is currently unknown. Per-nucleotide qualities are absent, and no much larger clonotype sits a single base away.

The CDR3 runs 17 amino acids, cysteine and phenylalanine included. Of the read, only the CDR3 DNA is kept; its 51 bases are in frame from base 1. Sequences LNHDA (CDR1) and SQIVND (CDR2) are obtained from the germline V gene (reference sequence). V lost 6 bases and J lost 3 bases; the stretch between them is 21 bases long. The chain is encoded by TRBV19 joined to TRBJ1-3; the D segment could be TRBD1, given 5 matching bases. This TCR came from a woman between 25 and 40 years old in good health and CMV-seronegative. The sequencing input was PBMCs. The DNA sequence is TGTGCCAGTAGGGGGGAGGATACCATCCTCTTTGGAAACACCATATATTTT. Its translation reads: CASRGEDTILFGNTIYF.